Below, 10 T cell receptor beta chains from the same sample are listed, as sequenced in a study of radiotherapy plus CTLA-4 blockade in lung cancer. The repertoire was sequenced with immunoSEQ multiplex PCR; TCRdb's copy has only in-frame clones and lacks some. The data contain tens of thousands of clones, more than 75% of them singletons. Sample: peripheral blood, taken from a patient treated with radiotherapy plus ipilimumab. These receptors were collected from a human donor with non-small cell lung cancer that progressed on radiotherapy plus ipilimumab.

The chain uses TRBV27 and TRBJ1-2; D gene ambiguous. Deletions cut 3 bases from V and 9 bases from J, with 11 bases between. There are 12 residues in the CDR3. The V gene's germline CDR1 is MNHEY and CDR2 SMNVEV (reference sequence). The CDR3 DNA reads TGTGCCAGCAGTTTTTCCGGGCTCAGCTACACCTTC. The encoded protein is CASSFSGLSYTF.

The chain has TRBV5-4 and TRBJ2-2; 9 bases fit TRBD2. Germline V gene sequence: CDR1 SGHNT, CDR2 YYREEE (reference sequence). This CDR3 has 16 amino acids. The J segment lost 1 base and the V segment lost 3 bases, leaving 4 bases of the junction unmatched. The CDR3 region has the DNA TGTGCCAGCAGCTCTGGGACTAGCAGGAACACCGGGGAGCTGTTTTTT. Translated, it gives CASSSGTSRNTGELFF.

The V gene is TRBV29-1, the J gene TRBJ2-1, with unresolved D. This CDR3 contains 13 residues. V was shortened by 2 bases and J by 9 bases, with 14 bases between the two germline ends. Germline lookup yields CDR1 SQVTM and CDR2 ANQGSEA. CDR3 DNA: TGCAGCGTTGAACCCTCGTGGGCCGGTGAGCAGTTCTTC. Encoded protein: CSVEPSWAGEQFF.

This clone came up a few times. This chain links TRBV19 with TRBJ1-6; D ambiguous. Trimming shortened V by 3 bases and J by 0 bases, and 12 bases separated the two germline ends. The CDR3 contains 17 residues. Germline CDR1 is LNHDA and CDR2 is SQIVND (reference sequence). In nucleotides, the CDR3 is TGTGCCAGTAGTATCGAGGGCCCGAGCTCCTATAATTCACCCCTCCACTTT. This translates into CASSIEGPSSYNSPLHF.

The CDR3 coding sequence is TGTGCCAGCAGCGCCCAGGGCGGGGGGGCCCGAGAGACCCAGTACTTC. This gives the protein CASSAQGGGARETQYF. This chain links TRBV9 with TRBJ2-5; TRBD2 matches 9 bases. Germline V CDR1 and CDR2: SGDLS, YYNGEE. This CDR3 contains 16 residues. Unmatched junction bases numbered 10, after V lost 3 bases and J lost 4 bases.

The V gene is TRBV2, the J gene TRBJ1-6; D is possibly TRBD1 (6 bases). The CDR3 runs to 15 residues. Germline V gene sequence: CDR1 SNHLY, CDR2 FYNNEI. With 6 bases removed from V and 8 bases from J, the gap between germline ends came to 17 bases. The CDR3 DNA reads as TGTGCCAGCAGAGATACAGGAGGGGGGGATTCACCCCTCCACTTT. It translates to CASRDTGGGDSPLHF.

This clone appeared a single time. The V and J genes are TRBV5-4 and TRBJ1-4; D is uncertain. Germline lookup yields CDR1 SGHNT and CDR2 YYREEE (reference sequence). The CDR3 loop spans 12 amino acids. V was trimmed by 2 bases and J by 5 bases, leaving 4 bases between them. The CDR3 DNA sequence: TGTGCCAGCAGCTTTAGGAATGAAAAACTGTTTTTT. It encodes CASSFRNEKLFF.

The chain carries TRBV6-5 and TRBJ2-7; 7 bases match TRBD1. J gave up 3 bases and V 2 bases, and 1 base lay outside the gene matches. CDR3 length: 13 amino acids. Germline values: CDR1 MNHEY, CDR2 SVGAGI. In DNA form, the CDR3 reads TGTGCCAGCAGTTACCCAGGGGGCTACGAGCAGTACTTC. Amino acid sequence: CASSYPGGYEQYF.

CDR3 sequence (DNA): TGTGCCAGCAGGATGGATCAGCCCCAGCATTTT. It yields the protein CASRMDQPQHF. The chain uses TRBV2 and TRBJ1-5, with unresolved D. This CDR3 is 11 amino acids long. Looked up from germline, CDR1 is SNHLY and CDR2 is FYNNEI. The V gene lost 6 bases and the J gene lost 5 bases, with 5 bases spanning the gap. The complete variable domain, with remaining parts taken from reference TRBV2 and TRBJ1-5, reads EPEVTQTPSHQVTQMGQEVILRCVPISNHLYFYWYRQILGQKVEFLVSFYNNEISEKSEIFDDQFSVERPDGSNFTLKIRSTKLEDSAMYFCASRMDQPQHFGDGTRLSIL.

V gene TRBV6-1 combines with J gene TRBJ1-1, with 8 bases fitting TRBD1. CDR3 length equals 14 residues. The germline CDR1 and CDR2 sequences are MNHNS and SASEGT. V dropped 5 bases and J dropped 11; count of bases not matched to a gene: 13. The CDR3 reads CASSSLTGDRGAFF. DNA of the CDR3: TGTGCCAGCAGTAGCCTGACAGGGGATCGAGGGGCTTTCTTT.